Below are 21 T cell receptor beta chains sequenced from a single sample in a study of blood T cell repertoires in COVID-19 (dated by TCRdb to about 2020). The library was prepared using the immunoSEQ multiplex PCR assay. TCRdb obtained this table from immuneACCESS and retained in-frame rearrangements with V and J assigned. These tables miss some clones; where compared with another copy, unresolved V genes account for less than half of the shortfall, and the remainder is unexplained. The sample table lists 200,000 to 250,000 clones, roughly 79% of them with a count of one. Approximately 7.5% of the sample lies in the top ten. The specimen was peripheral blood. The receptor source for this set is a woman aged 80 or older with COVID-19, enrolled during active disease.

This chain links TRBV7-8 with TRBJ2-5; 14 positions agree with TRBD2. J was trimmed by 2 bases and V by 4 bases; bases with no gene match: 6. The CDR3 length is 17 residues. Germline CDR1 and CDR2: SGHVS and FQNEAQ. CDR3 sequence (DNA): TGTGCCAGCAGCTCCTGGACTAGCGGGGGGATACAAGAGACCCAGTACTTC. Its protein product is CASSSWTSGGIQETQYF.

The J gene is TRBJ1-1, the V gene TRBV3-1 (or the pseudogene TRBV3-2); D call uncertain. Germline CDR1 is LGHDT and CDR2 is YNNKEL (reference sequence). The CDR3 extends over 15 amino acids. Trimming took 1 base from V and 1 from J, leaving 10 bases between them. In DNA, the CDR3 is TGTGCCAGCAGCCAAGCCCAGGCGGGGAACACTGAAGCTTTCTTT. Translation gives CASSQAQAGNTEAFF.

The rearrangement joins TRBV19 to TRBJ1-5; D unclear. Germline CDR1 is LNHDA and CDR2 is SQIVND (reference sequence). V gave up 5 bases and J gave up 8 bases, with 10 bases separating them. This CDR3 spans 12 amino acids. The CDR3, as DNA: TGTGCCAGTAGTGCGGATTGGAAGCCCCAGCATTTT. It is translated as CASSADWKPQHF.

The rearrangement links TRBV9 to TRBJ1-2; TRBD1 matches 8 bases. Germline assignment: CDR1 SGDLS and CDR2 YYNGEE. Trimming took 3 bases from V and 4 from J; bases not matched to a gene: 11. CDR3 size: 16 residues. In DNA form, the CDR3 reads TGTGCCAGCAGCGACAACGTAGTCACAGGGGGCTATGGCTACACCTTC. Translation: CASSDNVVTGGYGYTF. The whole variable domain, filled in from reference TRBV9 and TRBJ1-2, reads DSGVTQTPKHLITATGQRVTLRCSPRSGDLSVYWYQQSLDQGLQFLIQYYNGEERAKGNILERFSAQQFPDLHSELNLSSLELGDSALYFCASSDNVVTGGYGYTFGSGTRLTVV.

The chain uses TRBV5-6 and TRBJ1-6; no clear D. The CDR3 extends over 16 amino acids. V was pared by 0 bases and J by 1 base, with 8 bases between. The germline V gene encodes CDR1 SGHDT and CDR2 YYEEEE. The CDR3 here is CASSLAGLSYNSPLHF. The CDR3, as DNA: TGTGCCAGCAGCTTGGCGGGGTTATCCTATAATTCACCCCTCCACTTT.

The rearrangement links TRBV9 to TRBJ2-1; no reliable D call. From germline, CDR1 is SGDLS and CDR2 YYNGEE. The ends were cut back, 0 bases at V and 8 bases at J, with 12 bases in the middle. The CDR3 consists of 14 residues. DNA for the CDR3: TGTGCCAGCAGCGTAGACCCCCTGGGCCATGAGCAGTTCTTC. Translating it yields CASSVDPLGHEQFF.

The rearrangement links TRBV7-9 to TRBJ2-1, with 10 nucleotides matching TRBD1. The CDR3 is 16 amino acids. CDR1 SEHNR and CDR2 FQNEAQ come from the germline V gene (reference sequence). J gave up 6 bases and V 4 bases, and 9 bases lay outside the gene matches. The CDR3 sequence is CASSSPDRGQSNEQFF. CDR3 DNA sequence: TGTGCCAGCAGCTCCCCTGACAGGGGGCAGAGCAATGAGCAGTTCTTC.

The CDR3 bases are TGTGCCAGCAACAGGGATTTCTCTGGAAACACCATATATTTT. This gives the protein CASNRDFSGNTIYF. This sequence joins TRBV2 and TRBJ1-3, with D possibly matching TRBD1 (6 bases). The germline CDR1 and CDR2 sequences are SNHLY and FYNNEI. The length of the CDR3 is 14 residues. V was cut by 7 bases and J by 0 bases, with 10 bases left in between.

This clone was seen only a few times. V and J are TRBV7-2 and TRBJ2-7; no reliable D call. The germline V gene encodes CDR1 SGHTA and CDR2 FQGNSA. Trimming took 1 base from V and 0 from J, leaving 7 bases between them. The length of the CDR3 is 14 residues. The CDR3 here is CASSLGGNSYEQYF. CDR3 DNA: TGTGCCAGCAGCTTAGGTGGCAACTCCTACGAGCAGTACTTC.

The chain is built from TRBV11-3 and TRBJ1-1; tentative D call: TRBD1 (5 bases). The CDR3 length is 15 residues. V lost 6 bases and J 3 bases, leaving 17 bases between the germline ends. Germline V CDR1 and CDR2: SGHNT, YENEEA. CDR3 loop: CASRPPREEDTEAFF. CDR3 bases: TGTGCCAGCAGACCCCCCAGGGAAGAGGACACTGAAGCTTTCTTT.

The chain links TRBV30 to TRBJ1-6; D is unresolved. This CDR3 has 15 residues. Germline CDR1 reads GTSNPN; CDR2 reads SVGIG (reference sequence). V dropped 8 bases and J dropped 0 bases, with 14 bases sitting between them. Here the CDR3 DNA reads TGTGCCCTCAGGCACACTAGCTCCTATAATTCACCCCTCCACTTT. Translation: CALRHTSSYNSPLHF.

CDR3 in amino acids: CASSPLRYGYTF. CDR3 coding DNA: TGTGCCAGCAGCCCCCTACGGTATGGCTACACCTTC. This chain connects TRBV7-2 to TRBJ1-2; D is unclear. This CDR3 has 12 amino acids. The germline V gene encodes CDR1 SGHTA and CDR2 FQGNSA. The ends were cut back, 5 bases at V and 5 bases at J, with 9 bases in the middle.

V gene TRBV15 combines with J gene TRBJ2-3, with 7 bases matching TRBD1. CDR3 length: 14 residues. V was pared by 1 base and J by 7 bases, with 5 bases of the junction left unmatched. CDR1 is LNHNV and CDR2 is YYDKDF in the germline V gene (reference sequence). The CDR3: CATSRGGGLYTQYF. As DNA, the CDR3 is TGTGCCACCAGCAGAGGAGGGGGCCTGTATACGCAGTATTTT.

V and J are TRBV9 and TRBJ2-1; 10 nucleotides match TRBD2. Germline V gene data show CDR1 as SGDLS and CDR2 as YYNGEE. The length of the CDR3 is 18 residues. Unmatched junction bases numbered 9, after V lost 0 bases and J lost 3 bases. This chain's CDR3 is CASSVGGGTSEVYNEQFF. In DNA, the CDR3 is TGTGCCAGCAGCGTAGGGGGCGGGACTAGCGAGGTCTACAATGAGCAGTTCTTC. Complete variable domain (other parts from reference TRBV9 and TRBJ2-1): DSGVTQTPKHLITATGQRVTLRCSPRSGDLSVYWYQQSLDQGLQFLIQYYNGEERAKGNILERFSAQQFPDLHSELNLSSLELGDSALYFCASSVGGGTSEVYNEQFFGPGTRLTVL.

This clone was observed a few times. The V call is TRBV27, the J call TRBJ1-6, with 7 bases that match TRBD1. Unmatched junction bases numbered 5, after V lost 2 bases and J lost 4 bases. CDR1 and CDR2 (germline): MNHEY, SMNVEV (reference sequence). The CDR3 has 16 amino acids. This chain's CDR3 is CASSLGGTAYNSPLHF. The CDR3 DNA reads TGTGCCAGCAGTTTAGGAGGGACAGCTTATAATTCACCCCTCCACTTT.

The gene calls are TRBV5-1 and TRBJ1-2; D is perhaps TRBD1 (5 bases). The ends were cut back, 1 base at V and 0 bases at J, with 13 bases in the middle. The CDR3 extends over 16 amino acids. CDR1 and CDR2 from the germline V gene are SGHRS and YFSETQ. CDR3 amino acids: CASSLQFGGTNYGYTF. DNA of the CDR3: TGCGCCAGCAGCTTGCAGTTCGGGGGTACTAACTATGGCTACACCTTC. The complete variable domain, with remaining parts taken from reference TRBV5-1 and TRBJ1-2, reads KAGVTQTPRYLIKTRGQQVTLSCSPISGHRSVSWYQQTPGQGLQFLFEYFSETQRNKGNFPGRFSGRQFSNSRSEMNVSTLELGDSALYLCASSLQFGGTNYGYTFGSGTRLTVV.

This chain links TRBV7-8 with TRBJ1-1; D gene ambiguous. Germline V CDR1 and CDR2: SGHVS, FQNEAQ. Deletions cut 2 bases from V and 5 bases from J, with 9 bases between. The CDR3 loop spans 13 amino acids. The CDR3 is CASSLIPRTEAFF. In nucleotides, the CDR3 is TGTGCCAGCAGCTTAATTCCGAGAACTGAAGCTTTCTTT.

The chain combines TRBV5-1 with TRBJ1-5; no clear D. In germline, CDR1 is SGHRS, CDR2 YFSETQ. The length of the CDR3 is 13 residues. V lost 0 bases, J lost 4 bases, and 5 bases lay in between. CDR3 in DNA: TGCGCCAGCAGCTTGGAGCCAAATCAGCCCCAGCATTTT. Its protein is CASSLEPNQPQHF.

The J gene is TRBJ1-3, the V gene TRBV6-2 or TRBV6-3, with 7 bases lining up with TRBD1. The ends lost 2 bases at V and 4 bases at J; junction bases unmatched: 11. The CDR3 is 17 residues long. CDR1 MNHEY and CDR2 SVGEGT come from the germline V gene. CDR3 protein: CASSYPSPGQPGNTIYF. CDR3 nucleotide sequence: TGTGCCAGCAGTTACCCTTCTCCGGGACAGCCAGGAAACACCATATATTTT.

This sequence joins TRBV4-3 and TRBJ2-1, with 10 nucleotides matching TRBD2. Germline lookup yields CDR1 LGHNA and CDR2 YSLEER. The CDR3 is made up of 16 amino acids. V shed 0 bases, J shed 4 bases, and the junction held 3 bases outside the gene matches. The CDR3 region is CASSQEASGSYNEQFF. The CDR3 DNA reads as TGCGCCAGCAGCCAAGAGGCTAGCGGGAGTTACAATGAGCAGTTCTTC.

The V and J genes are TRBV6-5 and TRBJ1-4, with D unresolved. Germline CDR1 is MNHEY and CDR2 is SVGAGI. V lost 6 bases and J 7 bases, leaving 18 bases between the germline ends. The CDR3 has 15 amino acids. CDR3 amino acids: CASSKEGSLGEKLFF. The CDR3 nucleotides are TGTGCCAGCAGCAAGGAGGGATCTTTGGGTGAAAAACTGTTTTTT.